This T cell receptor (beta chain) was recorded in a study of tumor and adjacent non-tumor tissue in lung cancer (dated by TCRdb to the late 2010s). In terms of the full investigation: Of the cohort, about 11 patients had adenocarcinoma, 2 had squamous cell carcinoma and 1 had small cell lung cancer. The roughly 15 enrolled patients, of whom approximately 10 were men and 5 were women, were aged roughly 30 to 80 years and were diagnosed with TNM stage I to III disease. In total, sequencing yielded 100 million to 150 million productive TCRbeta reads, which works out to an average of approximately 4.1 million reads per sample. Using bulk TCRbeta repertoires from under 18 lung cancer patients, the study set lung tumor tissue side by side with matched distant non-tumor lung tissue. A few dozen paired specimens, one tumor and one normal lung sample per patient, were profiled by TCRbeta CDR3 sequencing.

Overall study outcomes, separate from this receptor: With only approximately 16 patients in the cohort, the authors noted that larger samples and more detailed clinical data are needed. The methods do not name the sequencing platform or mention unique molecular identifiers. Because peripheral blood was not sequenced, blood TCRbeta repertoires in the lung cancer patients of the study were not examined. TCR diversity was significantly higher in younger patients, and higher tumor TCR diversity was associated with shorter overall and disease-free survival. TCR diversity (inverse Simpson) was significantly higher in tumor than in normal lung tissue (roughly 430 vs 170, P = 0.0075, Mann-Whitney U test). In normal lung, the top 100 clones accounted for a significantly larger cumulative share of the repertoire than in tumor tissue.

The receptor library was made with multiplex PCR. The reads were generated on an Illumina HiSeq 2500. TCRbeta libraries were built by three rounds of nested PCR using primers (Table S4), following protocols modified from ARM-PCR. Before sequencing, PCR products of 200-500 bp were cut from the gel and purified using the QIAquick gel extraction kit. Concerning the study's data processing: Reads were cleaned using Trimmomatic, were merged into complete CDR3 sequences using FLASH, and were assigned to V(D)J germline segments using MiTCR. Clonal diversity was calculated as the inverse Simpson's index using VDJtools. In-frame sequences without a premature stop codon were defined as productive reads. In-frame beta chains were kept once TCRdb had trimmed the public reads at Q25 with fastp and called clones with MiXCR. Rows with one shared CDR3 protein collapse into an entry with the most common genes and DNA. The V and J calls here are based on TCRdb, not the publication. The sample includes tens of thousands of distinct CDR3 sequences, with less than 75% observed a single time. Roughly 13% of the sample is taken by the ten largest.

As regards this clonotype: Its antigen is still unknown. Compared with germline, one end of the junction differs, possibly owing to a read error.

RNA was isolated from bulk, unsorted tissue, and RNA quality was assessed with a NanoDrop ND-1000 and an Agilent 2100. Newly diagnosed lung cancer patients without prior chemotherapy who had been admitted for thoracic surgery in China between August and November 2014 were enrolled as donors. The study excluded patients who had received radiotherapy or chemotherapy before or who had another cancer at the same time. Pieces of surgical tissue measuring about 1-2 cm3 were kept in RNAlater solution and stored at -80 degrees C until use. The sequence came from a woman in her seventies with non-small cell lung cancer. The specimen was lung tumor tissue.

The DNA sequence is given as TGTGTCAGCAGTTACTCGGCGCCTAGCGGGAAGAATGAGCGGTTCTTC. Its translation is CVSSYSAPSGKNERFF. Rearrangement joined TRBV6-5 to TRBJ2-1, and 9 junctional nucleotides match TRBD2. The cysteine opens and the phenylalanine closes a CDR3 of 16 amino acids. The only DNA kept is the CDR3, 48 bases in frame from the first base. The germline V gene supplies CDR1 MNHEY and CDR2 SVGAGI.